This note documents a single T cell receptor (beta chain) sequence. Its cognate antigen is unknown. The CDR3 end lies 3 residues beyond the end of the read and is filled in from the germline J gene. Measured with immunoSEQ multiplex PCR; TCRdb has only the in-frame clones, and not every one. The sample holds approximately 30,000 clones. The CDR3 runs to 14 residues. The germline V gene encodes CDR1 MNHEY and CDR2 SVGEGT. The trim removed 6 bases at V and 4 bases at J, leaving 5 bases unmatched. The data are from a study of Tregs in tolerant kidney transplant recipients. Findings and limits, study-wide: The most relevant donor-specific Treg TCRbeta repertoire apparently came from expansion with activated donor B cells.

The nonmyeloablative bone marrow transplants came from related graft donors, with transient mixed chimerism. V and J are TRBV6-2 or TRBV6-3 and TRBJ2-3, with 9 nucleotides matching TRBD1. The starting material was CD4+ T cells from blood (PBMCs), obtained 24 months after the transplant. This receptor was taken from a human patient who received a combined kidney and bone marrow transplant. Certain T cells may be donor cells from the graft. CDR3 bases read: TGTGCCAGCAGGAAACAGGGGGCCGCAGATACG. It encodes CASRKQGAADT. The CDR3 in full is CASRKQGAADTQYF.